This T cell receptor beta chain was documented in a study of T-cell reconstitution after alpha-beta-depleted transplantation in children. General study findings and limits: Reportedly, roughly two months post-transplant, alpha-beta T cells arose from several hundred expanded graft clones.

As concerns this clonotype: Its specificity is unknown.

Preparing the TCRbeta library involved the use of unique molecular identifiers. Each CDR3 protein is one row after TCRdb ran MiXCR on the PCR reads. The data show roughly 670,000 distinct CDR3 sequences, over 10% seen once. Germline assignment: CDR1 SGHRS and CDR2 YFSETQ. The trim removed 7 bases at V and 2 bases at J, leaving 6 bases unmatched. This CDR3 has 14 residues. Material: PBMCs, obtained before TCRalphabeta/CD19-depleted stem cell transplant. The source of this sequence is a girl aged 2 to 10 with congenital amegakaryocytic thrombocytopenia, due to receive a stem cell transplant. This chain links TRBV5-1 with TRBJ2-1; 7 positions agree with TRBD2. CDR3 in amino acids: CASDLAGPYNEQFF. The CDR3 coding sequence is TGCGCCAGCGACTTAGCGGGCCCCTACAATGAGCAGTTCTTC.